The 9 T cell receptor beta chains reported below all come from one sample, sequenced in a study of CD8 T cells in ankylosing spondylitis. Study conclusions and caveats: What seemed typical of ankylosing spondylitis blood was a TCR beta motif built from about 8 highly homologous variants.

TCRdb re-called the 5' RACE reads through MiXCR, storing one row per CDR3 protein. The repertoire includes around 480,000 distinct CDR3 sequences, about a sixth of them detected once, and over 0.9% sits in the top ten. These TCRs' antigens remain unknown. The sequenced sample consisted of blood, either unsorted or a sorted T cell fraction (not recorded which). These receptors were collected from a male donor with ankylosing spondylitis.

The chain carries TRBV3-1 and TRBJ2-3; 7 bases fit TRBD2. The germline V gene encodes CDR1 LGHDT and CDR2 YNNKEL (reference sequence). The CDR3 consists of 13 residues. V gave up 4 bases and J gave up 3 bases; unmatched junction bases: 1. CDR3: CASSRAGTDTQYF. CDR3 DNA sequence: TGTGCCAGCAGCCGAGCGGGGACAGATACGCAGTATTTT.

The chain carries TRBV24-1 and TRBJ2-5, with D unclear. This CDR3 has 11 residues. The V end was cut by 10 bases, the J end by 2 bases, with 7 bases between. Germline lookup yields CDR1 KGHDR and CDR2 SFDVKD. DNA for the CDR3: TGTGCCACTCAGGAGCAAGAGACCCAGTACTTC. Its translation is CATQEQETQYF.

A few counts support this clonotype. The V and J genes are TRBV6-1 and TRBJ2-2; unclear D gene. The germline V gene encodes CDR1 MNHNS and CDR2 SASEGT. Deletions cut 6 bases from V and 0 bases from J, with 17 bases between. CDR3 length equals 17 residues. The CDR3 DNA reads as TGTGCCAGCAGAAACCTGGGTTTCGGCCCGAACACCGGGGAGCTGTTTTTT. Protein sequence: CASRNLGFGPNTGELFF.

This clonotype came up a few times. The rearrangement links TRBV20-1 to TRBJ2-7; D unresolved. Germline values: CDR1 DFQATT, CDR2 SNEGSKA (reference sequence). The CDR3 sequence is 11 residues long. Trimming stripped 2 bases from V and 4 bases from J, with 6 bases between. The CDR3 region is CSARQEYEQYF. CDR3 coding DNA: TGCAGTGCTAGACAGGAATACGAGCAGTACTTC.

CDR3 nucleotides: TGTGCCAGCAGTCAGAGGACGGGAGAAGAGACCCAGTACTTC. Protein product: CASSQRTGEETQYF. The V and J genes are TRBV12-3 or TRBV12-4 and TRBJ2-5, with a weak D call TRBD2 (6 bases). Trimming left V 5 bases short and J 3 bases short, with 13 bases between. The CDR3 runs 14 residues.

The chain joins TRBV5-1 to TRBJ2-2; 7 bases align to TRBD1. Germline V lookup: CDR1 SGHRS, CDR2 YFSETQ. Trimming took 0 bases from V and 4 from J; bases not matched to a gene: 3. This CDR3 region has 15 residues. Written as DNA, the CDR3 is TGCGCCAGCAGCTTGGACAGGGGAAGCACCGGGGAGCTGTTTTTT. Residues: CASSLDRGSTGELFF.

V gene TRBV10-3 combines with J gene TRBJ2-1, with 16 bases matching TRBD2. Trimming cost V 6 bases and J 7 bases; bases outside gene matches: 12. Per germline, CDR1 ENHRY and CDR2 SYGVKD. The CDR3 totals 18 residues. The CDR3 region has the DNA TGTGCCATCAGCGACCCGGGACTAGCGGGAGGGTTGGCGAATGAGCAGTTCTTC. Residues: CAISDPGLAGGLANEQFF.

This clonotype occurred a few times. The rearrangement links TRBV20-1 to TRBJ1-1; D is unclear. The CDR3 totals 12 residues. CDR1 is DFQATT and CDR2 is SNEGSKA in the germline V gene (reference sequence). Between the trimmed V and J ends, which lost 4 bases and 4 bases, there was a span of 10 bases. The CDR3 is CSATRVGTEAFF. The CDR3 DNA reads as TGCAGTGCTACCCGTGTGGGCACTGAAGCTTTCTTT.

The chain links TRBV3-1 to TRBJ1-3; D perhaps matches TRBD1 (6 bases). The CDR3 extends over 16 amino acids. Germline CDR1 LGHDT, CDR2 YNNKEL (reference sequence). Trimming removed 0 bases from V and 5 bases from J, with 14 bases in between. DNA for the CDR3: TGTGCCAGCAGCCAAGATGGGCAGGGGATTCGAAACACCATATATTTT. Its translation is CASSQDGQGIRNTIYF.